This is a list of T cell receptor beta chains from one sample in a study of T cell responses to AZD1222 COVID-19 vaccine. Only in-frame clones appear in the TCRdb table, and some are missing; sequencing was by immunoSEQ multiplex PCR. The sample includes about 120,000 clones, over 75% seen only once; the top ten take around 6%. The sample was peripheral blood, taken on day 0 of AZD1222 vaccination. The receptors derive from an adult in good health. Both conserved end residues are part of each CDR3. A D gene is named only where the DNA matches it firmly. Clone sizes are given selectively: once, few, many, or a class where the clone is expanded.

D gene | J gene | CDR3 length | V gene | clone size | CDR3 protein | CDR3 DNA
NA | TRBJ2-2 | 17 | TRBV30 | NA | CAWRVGLAGPAHGELFF | TGTGCCTGGAGGGTCGGACTCGCGGGACCGGCTCACGGGGAGCTGTTTTTT
TRBD1 | TRBJ1-5 | 13 | TRBV5-5 | NA | CASSSQGDQPQHF | TGTGCCAGCAGCTCGCAGGGGGATCAGCCCCAGCATTTT
NA | TRBJ1-5 | 15 | TRBV19 | NA | CASSSDPSPFQPQHF | TGTGCCAGTAGTTCCGACCCGTCTCCCTTTCAGCCCCAGCATTTT
NA | TRBJ1-1 | 11 | TRBV27 | NA | CARIRGTEAFF | TGTGCCAGGATAAGGGGTACTGAAGCTTTCTTT
NA | TRBJ1-5 | 12 | TRBV3-1/TRBV3-2 | NA | CASSQGNQPQHF | TGTGCCAGCAGCCAGGGCAATCAGCCCCAGCATTTT
NA | TRBJ2-1 | 14 | TRBV15 | few | CATSRDRLDNEQFF | TGTGCCACCAGCAGAGATCGCCTCGACAATGAGCAGTTCTTC
NA | TRBJ2-1 | 13 | TRBV5-4 | few | CASSPEDYNEQFF | TGTGCCAGCAGCCCCGAAGACTACAATGAGCAGTTCTTC
NA | TRBJ2-1 | 14 | TRBV3-1/TRBV3-2 | NA | CASSQEEVYNEQFF | TGTGCCAGCAGCCAAGAGGAGGTCTACAATGAGCAGTTCTTC
TRBD2 | TRBJ2-1 | 20 | TRBV19 | NA | CASSQWGGTSGSYSYNEQFF | TGTGCCAGTAGTCAATGGGGGGGGACTAGCGGGTCTTACTCCTACAATGAGCAGTTCTTC
NA | TRBJ1-5 | 13 | TRBV19 | NA | CASSMSSNQPQHF | TGTGCCAGTAGTATGTCAAGCAATCAGCCCCAGCATTTT
TRBD1 | TRBJ1-5 | 15 | TRBV4-2 | NA | CASSQLGTGGQPQHF | TGTGCCAGCAGCCAACTCGGGACAGGGGGACAGCCCCAGCATTTT
NA | TRBJ1-2 | 14 | TRBV6-2/TRBV6-3 | NA | CASSYDLRGLGYTF | TGTGCCAGCAGTTACGATCTTAGAGGGCTCGGCTACACCTTC
NA | TRBJ2-1 | 16 | TRBV2 | NA | CASSSVWRARDNEQFF | TGTGCCAGCAGTTCCGTATGGAGGGCGCGGGACAATGAGCAGTTCTTC
NA | TRBJ1-2 | 15 | TRBV19 | NA | CASTIAGQFNYGYTF | TGTGCCAGTACCATTGCCGGACAGTTTAACTATGGCTACACCTTC
NA | TRBJ1-4 | 15 | TRBV5-4 | NA | CASSLDQGRFEKLFF | TGTGCCAGCAGCTTGGATCAGGGAAGATTCGAAAAACTGTTTTTT
TRBD1 | TRBJ1-1 | 15 | TRBV27 | NA | CASSVYRGRYTEAFF | TGTGCCAGCAGTGTGTACAGGGGAAGGTACACTGAAGCTTTCTTT
TRBD1 | TRBJ1-6 | 16 | TRBV6-5 | NA | CASSYGPTGSRSPLHF | TGTGCCAGCAGTTACGGGCCGACAGGGAGTCGTTCACCCCTCCACTTT
NA | TRBJ2-5 | 15 | TRBV28 | NA | CASSPRRRPQETQYF | TGTGCCAGCAGTCCGAGGAGACGCCCCCAAGAGACCCAGTACTTC
TRBD1 | TRBJ1-5 | 16 | TRBV15 | NA | CATSRASDRANQPQHF | TGTGCCACCAGCAGAGCCTCGGACAGGGCCAATCAGCCCCAGCATTTT
NA | TRBJ2-7 | 12 | TRBV7-9 | NA | CASSTWRNEQYF | TGTGCCAGCAGCACCTGGAGAAACGAGCAGTACTTC
NA | TRBJ2-3 | 15 | TRBV5-4 | few | CASSLGDTRTDTQYF | TGTGCCAGCAGCTTGGGAGACACCCGCACAGATACGCAGTATTTT
NA | TRBJ2-1 | 13 | TRBV27 | NA | CASSAGFWDEQFF | TGTGCCAGCAGTGCGGGTTTTTGGGATGAGCAGTTCTTC
TRBD1 | TRBJ1-2 | 13 | TRBV5-1 | NA | CASSSGQGYGYTF | TGCGCCAGCAGCTCTGGACAGGGCTATGGCTACACCTTC
NA | TRBJ1-2 | 11 | TRBV20-1 | NA | CSARVSDGYTF | TGCAGTGCTAGAGTGTCCGATGGCTACACCTTC
TRBD2 | TRBJ2-7 | 15 | TRBV9 | NA | CASSEGTVAGNEQYF | TGTGCCAGCAGCGAAGGGACGGTAGCGGGAAACGAGCAGTACTTC
TRBD1 | TRBJ1-1 | 14 | TRBV10-3 | NA | CAIGQGAENTEAFF | TGTGCCATCGGCCAGGGGGCGGAGAACACTGAAGCTTTCTTT
TRBD1 | TRBJ1-3 | 14 | TRBV30 | NA | CAWSAGTVGNTIYF | TGTGCCTGGAGCGCCGGGACAGTCGGAAACACCATATATTTT
NA | TRBJ1-1 | 12 | TRBV6-2/TRBV6-3 | NA | CASSYWQGHAFF | TGTGCCAGCAGTTACTGGCAGGGCCATGCTTTCTTT
NA | TRBJ2-2 | 15 | TRBV9 | NA | CASSVSTVNTGELFF | TGTGCCAGCAGCGTCAGTACAGTGAACACCGGGGAGCTGTTTTTT
TRBD1 | TRBJ1-2 | 16 | TRBV11-2 | NA | CASSLRTIGGEGGYTF | TGTGCCAGCAGCTTAAGGACGATAGGGGGCGAAGGTGGCTACACCTTC
TRBD1 | TRBJ1-1 | 13 | TRBV6-4 | NA | CASRDRGATEAFF | TGTGCCAGCAGGGACAGGGGAGCCACTGAAGCTTTCTTT